The rows below give T cell receptor beta chains drawn from one sample of a study of response to subunit inactivated influenza vaccine. TCRdb fed the RT-PCR reads into MiXCR, producing one record per CDR3 protein. The table has some 550,000 distinct CDR3 sequences, under 25% seen once. The data also belong to a second study, concerning T cells expressing NK-cell markers.

This specimen was CD4+ T cells sorted from PBMCs, taken 11 to 12 days after vaccination. The receptors shown here come from a man aged 50 to 59 who received an inactivated influenza vaccine. The CDR3 runs from the conserved cysteine through the conserved F or W. Each record gives: clone size, V gene, D gene, J gene, CDR3 DNA, CDR3 protein. D genes are given only for firm matches. Clone size appears in some rows only: once, few, many, or a class for an expanded clone.

few	TRBV3-1	TRBD2	TRBJ2-3	TGTGCCAGCAGCCCCCGTCTGGAAGGGAGGGGCACAGATACGCAGTATTTT	CASSPRLEGRGTDTQYF
many	TRBV19	TRBD2	TRBJ2-7	TGTGCCAGTAGTACTTCGTGGCTAGCGGGACCTACTTACGAGCAGTACTTC	CASSTSWLAGPTYEQYF
few	TRBV29-1	.	TRBJ2-7	TGCAGCGTTGAAAAACAGCCCTACGAGCAGTACTTC	CSVEKQPYEQYF
few	TRBV20-1	TRBD1	TRBJ1-5	TGCAGTGCTAGAGATTCCGGGACAGGCCTCTATAGCAATCAGCCCCAGCATTTT	CSARDSGTGLYSNQPQHF
few	TRBV7-2	TRBD2	TRBJ2-1	TGTGCCAGCAGCCCCCAAATGCGCGGGGGACATGAGCAGTTCTTC	CASSPQMRGGHEQFF
.	TRBV30	.	TRBJ2-7	TGTGCCTGGTCGACGGGAGCCTACGAGCAGTACTTC	CAWSTGAYEQYF
few	TRBV12-3/TRBV12-4	TRBD2	TRBJ2-6	TGTGCCAGCACACGGGGGGCTGGGGCCAACGTCCTGACTTTC	CASTRGAGANVLTF
.	TRBV20-1	.	TRBJ2-3	TGCAGTGCTAGCGATCCGGAGCGGGCAGATACGCAGTATTTT	CSASDPERADTQYF
few	TRBV4-3	.	TRBJ1-2	TGCGCCAGCAGCCAAGATCGAAAGGGGACCTATGGCTACACCTTC	CASSQDRKGTYGYTF
few	TRBV6-2/TRBV6-3	TRBD2	TRBJ2-1	TGTGCCAGCAGTTCCCCTAGCGGGGGTTCCTACAATGAGCAGTTCTTC	CASSSPSGGSYNEQFF
few	TRBV3-1	.	TRBJ2-7	TGTGCCAGCAGCCAAGTGGGGGGAGTCGAGCAGTACTTC	CASSQVGGVEQYF
.	TRBV18	TRBD1	TRBJ1-2	TGTGCCAGCTCAAGTAGGGACAGGGCCAACTATGGCTACACCTTC	CASSSRDRANYGYTF
few	TRBV10-3	.	TRBJ1-1	TGTGCCATCAGCGGGTTGGACACTGAAGCTTTCTTT	CAISGLDTEAFF
.	TRBV5-1	.	TRBJ1-2	TGCGCCAGCAGCTTGGGGGGGAACGGTCCGAAAGGCTACACCTTC	CASSLGGNGPKGYTF
.	TRBV5-1	.	TRBJ2-3	TGCGCCAGCAGCTTGGCCGACGGGCATACGCAGTATTTT	CASSLADGHTQYF
few	TRBV5-1	.	TRBJ1-1	TGCGCCAGCAGCTTAGATTTCGCTGAAGCTTTCTTT	CASSLDFAEAFF
few	TRBV6-5	.	TRBJ2-2	TGTGCCAGCAGTTACCGCCGCGGGGAGCTGTTTTTT	CASSYRRGELFF
.	TRBV5-1	.	TRBJ2-1	TGCGCCAGCAGCTTGGCGGGAGAGGAGCAGTTCTTC	CASSLAGEEQFF
few	TRBV7-8	TRBD2	TRBJ2-1	TGTGCCAGCAGCCACCTAGCTAGCGGGAGGGCCAATTATGAGCAGTTCTTC	CASSHLASGRANYEQFF
.	TRBV7-8	.	TRBJ1-2	TGTGCCAGCAGCTCTCGGGACAACTATGGCTACACCTTC	CASSSRDNYGYTF
.	TRBV12-3/TRBV12-4	TRBD1	TRBJ2-5	TGTGCCAGCAGCCAGGGACAGGGGGTTAGTTCTGGGACCCAGTACTTC	CASSQGQGVSSGTQYF
few	TRBV6-5	.	TRBJ1-2	TGTGCCAGCAGTGGGGGGTACTATGGCTACACCTTC	CASSGGYYGYTF
.	TRBV2	.	TRBJ2-3	TGTGCCAGCCTAAGGGGACTTAGCACAGATACGCAGTATTTT	CASLRGLSTDTQYF
.	TRBV28	.	TRBJ2-6	TGTGCCAGCAGCAAAAGACGGACCTCTGGGGCCAACGTCCTGACTTTC	CASSKRRTSGANVLTF
few	TRBV20-1	.	TRBJ2-2	TGCAGTGCTAGCAGGGCCGGGCTCACCGGGGAGCTGTTTTTT	CSASRAGLTGELFF
many	TRBV4-2	TRBD1	TRBJ1-5	TGTGCCAGCAGCCAGGGGACAGGGAATCAGCCCCAGCATTTT	CASSQGTGNQPQHF
.	TRBV7-7	.	TRBJ1-1	TGTGCCAGCAGCTTAGCCGGGACATTTTACACTGAAGCTTTCTTT	CASSLAGTFYTEAFF
.	TRBV7-6	.	TRBJ2-2	TGTGCCAGCAGCCCAGGGATGATGAACACCGGGGAGCTGTTTTTT	CASSPGMMNTGELFF
few	TRBV5-5	TRBD2	TRBJ2-2	TGTGCCAGCAGCAATAGCGGGGTGAACACCGGGGAGCTGTTTTTT	CASSNSGVNTGELFF
few	TRBV3-1	.	TRBJ1-1	TGTGCCAGCAGCCCGTCGGTACAAAACACTGAAGCTTTCTTT	CASSPSVQNTEAFF
.	TRBV5-1	TRBD1	TRBJ2-1	TGCGCCAGCAGCTTGACTCGGACAGGCGAGATGTATGAGCAGTTCTTC	CASSLTRTGEMYEQFF
.	TRBV9	TRBD2	TRBJ2-1	TGTGCCAGCAGCCGAACTAGCGGGGGGGCGATTGAGCAGTTCTTC	CASSRTSGGAIEQFF
.	TRBV2	.	TRBJ2-5	TGTGCCAGCAGTACAGGGTACCAAGAGACCCAGTACTTC	CASSTGYQETQYF
.	TRBV7-8	.	TRBJ2-1	TGTGCCAGCAGCAGGATGACACAGGGAGGTGAGCAGTTCTTC	CASSRMTQGGEQFF
many	TRBV29-1	.	TRBJ2-3	TGCAGCTCCAGGTTGACCACAGATACGCAGTATTTT	CSSRLTTDTQYF
.	TRBV5-6	.	TRBJ2-5	TGTGCCAGCAGCCGGACCCGGGGGACCCAGTACTTC	CASSRTRGTQYF
.	TRBV11-3	TRBD1	TRBJ2-4	TGTGCCAGCAGCTTAGATCTATTTGAGACAGGGGGCAACATTCAGTACTTC	CASSLDLFETGGNIQYF
few	TRBV28	TRBD2	TRBJ2-4	TGTGCCAGCAGCCGTCCGGGAGGTGTAGCCAAAAACATTCAGTACTTC	CASSRPGGVAKNIQYF
.	TRBV11-2	.	TRBJ1-2	TGTGCCAGCAGCTTTCCAGGGGCTGGCTACACCTTC	CASSFPGAGYTF
few	TRBV28	TRBD1	TRBJ1-3	TGTGCCAGCAGTTTAAAAGGGACAGAGTTTTATTTT	CASSLKGTEFYF
few	TRBV7-8	.	TRBJ2-3	TGTGCCAGCAGCCAGGGGCGCTGGCCAGATACGCAGTATTTT	CASSQGRWPDTQYF
few	TRBV30	TRBD1	TRBJ1-4	TGTGCCTGGAGTGTAGGGGGCGCTGTGGAAAAACTGTTTTTT	CAWSVGGAVEKLFF
.	TRBV5-1	TRBD1	TRBJ2-1	TGCGCCAGCAGCTCAGGACAGGGTACGAATGAGCAGTTCTTC	CASSSGQGTNEQFF
.	TRBV7-2	.	TRBJ2-1	TGTGCCAGCAGCTGGACAGCCTACAATGAGCAGTTCTTC	CASSWTAYNEQFF
.	TRBV10-3	.	TRBJ1-5	TGTGCCATCAGTCTAACTGGGAACCAGCCCCAGCATTTT	CAISLTGNQPQHF
.	TRBV27	.	TRBJ1-1	TGTGCCAGCAGTACCCAGACAGGCGTTGACACTGAAGCTTTCTTT	CASSTQTGVDTEAFF
few	TRBV15	.	TRBJ1-5	TGTGCCACCAGCAGGCATAATCAGCCCCAGCATTTT	CATSRHNQPQHF